This is a list of T cell receptor beta chains from one sample in a study of blood T cell repertoires in COVID-19. Here immunoSEQ multiplex PCR was the method, and the copy in TCRdb shows in-frame clones only, minus some. The sample yields fewer than 200,000 clones, roughly 76% seen once. Material for sequencing was peripheral blood. The source is a woman in her thirties or forties with COVID-19, enrolled during active disease. Both conserved end residues are part of each CDR3. The D gene is left open where the match is weak. Rows may omit the clone size; those that give it use once, few, many or a size class.

clone_size,v_call,d_call,j_call,cdr3_nt,cdr3_aa
-,TRBV4-2,TRBD1,TRBJ2-1,TGTGCCAGCCGCCCGACAGGGGGATACAATGAGCAGTTCTTC,CASRPTGGYNEQFF
-,TRBV2,TRBD1,TRBJ2-5,TGTGCCAGGGGACAGGGTGGGGAAGAGACCCAGTACTTC,CARGQGGEETQYF
once,TRBV5-6,-,TRBJ2-7,TGTGCCAGCAGCGCCACAGGGTTTAGCTACGAGCAGTACTTC,CASSATGFSYEQYF
-,TRBV5-1,-,TRBJ2-3,TGCGCCAGCAGCCTGCCGGGTAGCACAGATACGCAGTATTTT,CASSLPGSTDTQYF
-,TRBV25-1,TRBD2,TRBJ2-3,TGTGCCAGCAGTGAATGGACTAGCGGGATCACAGATACGCAGTATTTT,CASSEWTSGITDTQYF
-,TRBV5-1,-,TRBJ1-6,TGCGCCAGCAGCTTGGGCCGGAATTCACCCCTCCACTTT,CASSLGRNSPLHF
-,TRBV15,-,TRBJ2-7,TGTGCCACCAGCAGAGTTGAGGTTTGGGACGAGCAGTACTTC,CATSRVEVWDEQYF
-,TRBV5-8,TRBD1,TRBJ1-1,TGTGCCAGCAGCCCTACAGGGGTGATGAACACTGAAGCTTTCTTT,CASSPTGVMNTEAFF
-,TRBV5-4,-,TRBJ1-1,TGTGCCAGCAGCCCCCCCCAGGGGCCGAGGACTGAAGCTTTCTTT,CASSPPQGPRTEAFF
once,TRBV5-8,TRBD2,TRBJ2-2,TGTGCCAGCAGCTCCGACGGACTAGCGGGAGTAAACACCGGGGAGCTGTTTTTT,CASSSDGLAGVNTGELFF
-,TRBV30,TRBD2,TRBJ2-7,TGTGCCTGGAGTCGGACTAGCGTCTCCTACGAGCAGTACTTC,CAWSRTSVSYEQYF
-,TRBV12-5,-,TRBJ1-2,TGTGCTAGTGGTTTGGTAGACTTGGACTACACCTTC,CASGLVDLDYTF
-,TRBV7-9,-,TRBJ2-1,TGTGCCAGCAGCTTAGTACTGTCTGGAGACAATGAGCAGTTCTTC,CASSLVLSGDNEQFF
-,TRBV6-1,-,TRBJ1-3,TGTGCCAGCAGTGAAACGGTTTCTGGAAACACCATATATTTT,CASSETVSGNTIYF
many,TRBV2,-,TRBJ2-2,TGTGCCAGCAGAGAACTGAGGACACTGAACACCGGGGAGCTGTTTTTT,CASRELRTLNTGELFF
-,TRBV9,-,TRBJ1-4,TGTGCCAGCAGCGCGGTGACAGGCCTTAATGAAAAACTGTTTTTT,CASSAVTGLNEKLFF
-,TRBV29-1,-,TRBJ2-2,TGCAGCGTGGTCTGGACAGAGAACACCGGGGAGCTGTTTTTT,CSVVWTENTGELFF
few,TRBV9,-,TRBJ1-1,TGTGCCAGCAGCGTCCGCCCGGAGTGGACTGAAGCTTTCTTT,CASSVRPEWTEAFF
few,TRBV27,-,TRBJ2-2,TGTGCCAGCAGTGCCTCCTGGGTCAGGGAAGGATACATCGGGGAGCTGTTTTTT,CASSASWVREGYIGELFF
-,TRBV5-1,-,TRBJ1-1,TGCGCCAGCAGCCTCCTTGGACAGACCGAAGCTTTCTTT,CASSLLGQTEAFF
-,TRBV6-5,-,TRBJ1-4,TGTGCCAGCAGATCGGGGGCAACTAATGAAAAACTGTTTTTT,CASRSGATNEKLFF
-,TRBV2,TRBD1,TRBJ2-5,TGTGCCAGCAGCGGACAGGTCCAAGAGACCCAGTACTTC,CASSGQVQETQYF
-,TRBV19,TRBD1,TRBJ2-6,TGTGCCAGTAAGACCCGGACAGGGGAAGGCTCTGGGGCCAACGTCCTGACTTTC,CASKTRTGEGSGANVLTF
-,TRBV28,-,TRBJ1-2,TGTGCCAGCAGTTGGGGCACTGAGTCCTATGGCTACACCTTC,CASSWGTESYGYTF
-,TRBV5-1,-,TRBJ2-7,TGCGCCAGCAGCTTCCTAGAATCCTACGAGCAGTACTTC,CASSFLESYEQYF
-,TRBV2,TRBD1,TRBJ2-2,TGTGCCAGGCGAACAGGGGGCGCGGGCACCGGGGAGCTGTTTTTT,CARRTGGAGTGELFF
once,TRBV28,-,TRBJ1-4,TGTGCCAGCTACAACCGGGACACCGAAAAACTGTTTTTT,CASYNRDTEKLFF
-,TRBV12-3/TRBV12-4,-,TRBJ2-1,TGTGCCAGCTCGGGTGATGAGCAGTTCTTC,CASSGDEQFF
-,TRBV19,-,TRBJ1-5,TGTGCCAGTAGTGTCACAGGGAATCAGCCCCAGCATTTT,CASSVTGNQPQHF
-,TRBV2,-,TRBJ2-5,TGTGCCAGTATCATGGGGGCTAAAGAGACCCAGTACTTC,CASIMGAKETQYF
-,TRBV5-5,-,TRBJ1-5,TGTGCCAGCAGATCAGGGGTCAACAATCAGCCCCAGCATTTT,CASRSGVNNQPQHF
-,TRBV7-9,TRBD2,TRBJ2-1,TGTGCCAGCAGCTTAGTCGGCGGGGGATACAATGAGCAGTTCTTC,CASSLVGGGYNEQFF
-,TRBV30,-,TRBJ1-5,TGTGCCTGGAATATCGGCGGAGTCAATCAGCCCCAGCATTTT,CAWNIGGVNQPQHF
once,TRBV24-1,-,TRBJ1-2,TGTGCCACCAGTGAACCGACAGGTTCCTATGGCTACACCTTC,CATSEPTGSYGYTF
-,TRBV28,-,TRBJ2-7,TGTGCCAGCCCCCCGGGACTCCAGATCTCCTACGAGCAGTACTTC,CASPPGLQISYEQYF
-,TRBV6-1,TRBD1,TRBJ2-7,TGTGCCAGCAGTGAAACACTACGGACAGGAACTCTCTACGAGCAGTACTTC,CASSETLRTGTLYEQYF
-,TRBV19,-,TRBJ1-2,TGTGCCAGTAGTATCGGGAGGAACTATGGCTACACCTTC,CASSIGRNYGYTF